Below, 10 T cell receptor beta chains from the same sample are listed, as sequenced in a study of regulatory T cells in long-lasting Graves disease. Building the TCR beta libraries relied on iRepertoire HTBI primers, and CDR3 regions underwent Arm-PCR. TCRdb re-derived calls from the multiplex PCR reads in MiXCR, one entry per CDR3 protein. The sample lists 700,000 or so distinct CDR3 sequences, 25% to 35% occurring once. Time point: persistent/refractory GD, antithyroid drugs over 5 years with positive TRAb. Scientists built the TCR library using RNA that was extracted from PBMCs. Sequencing was performed on peripheral blood mononuclear cells (PBMCs), taken when the disease was refractory, from a patient treated with antithyroid drugs. These receptors were taken from a female donor with Graves disease.

This clonotype was counted only a few times. The chain recombines TRBV7-6 with TRBJ1-1; 7 nucleotides align to TRBD1. The CDR3 covers 16 residues. Trimming cost V 1 base and J 6 bases; bases outside gene matches: 11. CDR1 SGHVS and CDR2 FNYEAQ come from the germline V gene. CDR3 residues: CASSLGHRGPRSEAFF. The CDR3 bases are TGTGCCAGCAGCTTAGGGCACAGGGGACCGAGGTCTGAAGCTTTCTTT.

V and J are TRBV5-1 and TRBJ2-7; TRBD1 aligns across 7 bases. The germline CDR1 and CDR2 sequences are SGHRS and YFSETQ. After removal of 0 bases from V and 2 bases from J, the junction contained 5 bases not matched to a gene. The CDR3 contains 15 residues. The CDR3 sequence: CASSLDPGTAYEQYF. CDR3 bases: TGCGCCAGCAGCTTGGATCCAGGGACAGCCTACGAGCAGTACTTC.

Many counts were recorded for this clonotype. Germline is not matched at one junction end, which may reflect a read error. The chain uses TRBV5-1 and TRBJ1-1; D is ambiguous. This CDR3 is built from 14 residues. From germline, CDR1 is SGHRS and CDR2 YFSETQ. The CDR3 sequence: CASSLLGMNTEAFF. In DNA, the CDR3 is TGTGCCAGCAGTTTACTGGGGATGAACACTGAAGCTTTCTTT.

The rearrangement joins TRBV29-1 to TRBJ2-5, with TRBD2 identical over 9 bases. V dropped 6 bases and J dropped 2; count of bases not matched to a gene: 13. CDR3 length: 16 amino acids. The germline V gene encodes CDR1 SQVTM and CDR2 ANQGSEA. The CDR3 loop reads CSVRLGVLAGQETQYF. In nucleotides, the CDR3 is TGCAGCGTCCGCCTGGGGGTACTAGCGGGTCAAGAGACCCAGTACTTC.

This clonotype came up many times. The CDR3 sequence is CASSTFPGTAKGYGYTF. The CDR3 DNA follows: TGTGCCAGCAGTACCTTCCCCGGGACAGCTAAAGGCTATGGCTACACCTTC. The gene calls are TRBV27 and TRBJ1-2; 7 bases agree with TRBD1. Germline V gene sequence: CDR1 MNHEY, CDR2 SMNVEV (reference sequence). J was trimmed by 4 bases and V by 5 bases; bases with no gene match: 16. The CDR3 has 17 amino acids.

There are a few counts of this clonotype. The chain links TRBV7-9 to TRBJ1-1; D is ambiguous. The CDR3 runs 14 residues. The germline V gene encodes CDR1 SEHNR and CDR2 FQNEAQ (reference sequence). The ends were cut back, 5 bases at V and 4 bases at J, with 14 bases in the middle. The CDR3 region is CASSPTPLGTEAFF. The CDR3 region has the DNA TGTGCCAGCAGCCCCACCCCCCTGGGCACTGAAGCTTTCTTT.

This clonotype was recorded a few times. The J gene is TRBJ1-5, the V gene TRBV2; TRBD1 matches at 8 bases. Per the germline V gene, CDR1 is SNHLY and CDR2 is FYNNEI. V lost 10 bases, J lost 0 bases, and 5 bases stayed unmatched. CDR3 size: 14 residues. CDR3 amino acids: CATRDRTSNQPQHF. CDR3 DNA: TGTGCCACCCGGGACAGGACTAGCAATCAGCCCCAGCATTTT.

The CDR3 sequence: CASSPDSSGPSLSYEQYF. As DNA, the CDR3 is TGTGCCAGCAGCCCGGACTCCTCCGGCCCGTCCCTCTCCTACGAGCAGTACTTC. The rearrangement links TRBV11-1 to TRBJ2-7; a possible D gene is TRBD2 (5 bases). Deletions cut 5 bases from V and 0 bases from J, with 23 bases between. Germline CDR1 SGHAT, CDR2 FQDESV (reference sequence). The CDR3 is made up of 18 amino acids.

This clonotype was detected a few times. This chain links TRBV20-1 with TRBJ2-7; a weak D match, TRBD2 (6 bases). Looked up from germline, CDR1 is DFQATT and CDR2 is SNEGSKA (reference sequence). The CDR3 loop spans 14 amino acids. V gave up 6 bases and J gave up 4 bases, with 19 bases separating them. The CDR3 loop is CSAQSGLRSYEQYF. The CDR3 DNA reads as TGCAGTGCCCAGTCGGGACTCAGATCATACGAGCAGTACTTC.

Concerning this clonotype: This may come from a read error, since a much larger clone is one base off. Here the CDR3 DNA reads TGTGCCAGCAGCCACGGACAGAACACTGAAGCTTTCTTT. Protein sequence: CASSHGQNTEAFF. The V call is TRBV5-6, the J call TRBJ1-1; D might be TRBD1 (5 bases). Trimming removed 4 bases at V and 1 base at J, with 8 bases between. Germline lookup yields CDR1 SGHDT and CDR2 YYEEEE. This CDR3 has 13 amino acids.